This T cell receptor (beta chain) was sequenced for a study of CD8+ T cells in alopecia areata. This clone was seen a handful of times. RNA was isolated and reverse transcribed to cDNA, the sequencing template. The method was immunoSEQ multiplex PCR; TCRdb's version includes in-frame clones alone and lacks a portion of them. There are about 140,000 clones in the sample; 45% to 60% occur only once, and more than 0.95% lies in the top ten. V was clipped by 4 bases and J by 0 bases, with 11 bases between them. Germline assignment: CDR1 SGHRS and CDR2 YFSETQ. The CDR3 is made up of 14 amino acids. The receptor comes from a human donor with alopecia areata. The material was CD4+ T cells sorted from blood, obtained at week 0. The chain joins TRBV5-1 to TRBJ2-7; a weak D match, TRBD1 (5 bases). This CDR3 reads CASSTQTASYEQYF. The CDR3 region has the DNA TGCGCCAGCAGCACCCAGACAGCCTCCTACGAGCAGTACTTC.